The 32 T cell receptor beta chains given below trace back to one sample, sequenced in a study of prognosis after radiotherapy for stage I lung cancer. Genomic DNA provided the template from which TCR beta CDR3 was amplified by two-round multiplex PCR. Every TRBV and TRBJ gene had its own specific primer in first-round PCR. TCRdb used MiXCR to reprocess the multiplex PCR reads, holding one entry per CDR3 protein. This sample has around 16,000 distinct CDR3 sequences, with more than 35% found just once. Material: PBMCs, obtained before or after stereotactic body radiation therapy (not recorded which). The receptors shown here come from a donor aged 50 or older with non-small cell lung cancer.

The chain has TRBV7-2 and TRBJ1-2; 8 nucleotides line up with TRBD1. The CDR3 has 14 amino acids. Unmatched junction bases numbered 8, after V lost 7 bases and J lost 4 bases. CDR1 is SGHTA, CDR2 FQGNSA, per germline. The CDR3 nucleotides read TGTGCCAGCATCAGGGTGGACAGGGCCTATGGCTACACCTTC. Encoded protein: CASIRVDRAYGYTF.

This clonotype was picked up many times. The chain couples TRBV20-1 to TRBJ1-6; D gene unclear. Germline CDR1 DFQATT, CDR2 SNEGSKA (reference sequence). The CDR3 covers 14 residues. V lost 0 bases, J lost 7 bases, and 10 bases lay in between. The CDR3 loop is CSAREVDGNSPLHF. CDR3 sequence (DNA): TGCAGTGCTAGAGAGGTGGACGGAAATTCACCCCTCCACTTT.

This clonotype was seen at least ten times. The V gene is TRBV6-1, the J gene TRBJ2-7; D might be TRBD1 (6 bases). Trimming cost V 6 bases and J 12 bases, with 18 bases left between them. CDR1 and CDR2 (germline): MNHNS, SASEGT. The CDR3 length is 12 residues. The CDR3 DNA sequence: TGTGCCAGCAGCCGACAGGCGTCTGCGTGGTACTTC. Encoded protein: CASSRQASAWYF.

This clonotype is categorized as medium-sized (0.01 to 0.1%). The rearrangement links TRBV28 to TRBJ1-6; 8 nucleotides line up with TRBD1. Germline values: CDR1 MDHEN, CDR2 SYDVKM. V was pared by 4 bases and J by 6 bases, with 11 bases of the junction left unmatched. The CDR3 sequence is 17 residues long. The CDR3 sequence: CASSSSRGLGSNSPLHF. CDR3 nucleotide sequence: TGTGCCAGCAGTTCCTCCAGGGGGCTAGGTAGTAATTCACCCCTCCACTTT.

A remark on this clonotype: This sequence is one base from a far larger clone and is likely a read error. The CDR3 here is CSSTRDRGGSQYF. CDR3 nucleotide sequence: TGTTCCAGCACCAGGGACAGGGGAGGGTCCCAGTACTTC. The V call is TRBV6-2 or TRBV6-3, the J call TRBJ2-5, with 10 bases matching TRBD1. The CDR3 is made up of 13 amino acids. CDR1 is MNHEY, CDR2 SVGEGT, per germline.

In nucleotides, the CDR3 is TGCAGTGCCCCCCGACTAGCGGAAAGCACAGATACGCAGTATTTT. This gives the protein CSAPRLAESTDTQYF. The V and J genes are TRBV20-1 and TRBJ2-3; 9 bases map to TRBD2. This CDR3 comprises 15 residues. J was trimmed by 0 bases and V by 6 bases; bases with no gene match: 7. In germline, CDR1 is DFQATT, CDR2 SNEGSKA (reference sequence).

As to this clonotype: The junction shows a germline mismatch at one end, possibly a read error. The V and J genes are TRBV6-1 and TRBJ2-2; 8 bases match TRBD1. The CDR3 extends over 15 amino acids. CDR1 MNHNS and CDR2 SASEGT come from the germline V gene. This CDR3 reads CASSAGGRADGELFF. DNA of the CDR3: TGTGCCAGCAGCGCAGGGGGCCGGGCCGACGGGGAGCTTTTTTTT.

V and J are TRBV9 and TRBJ2-7; 7 nucleotides match TRBD1. Germline CDR1 is SGDLS and CDR2 is YYNGEE. The CDR3 contains 13 residues. J gave up 8 bases and V 0 bases, and 5 bases lay outside the gene matches. The CDR3 here is CASSVAVQGQQYF. For the CDR3, the DNA is TGTGCCAGCAGCGTAGCTGTACAGGGGCAGCAGTACTTC.

This clonotype is termed medium-sized (0.01 to 0.1%). The chain recombines TRBV7-8 with TRBJ1-3; D not resolved. The V gene's germline CDR1 is SGHVS and CDR2 FQNEAQ. V lost 1 base, J lost 3 bases, and 10 bases lay in between. The CDR3 is 15 amino acids. For the CDR3, the DNA is TGTGCCAGCAGCTTAGTAAGGGCGGGTGGAAACACCATATATTTT. Protein product: CASSLVRAGGNTIYF.

This chain joins TRBV7-3 and TRBJ2-3; TRBD2 might be the D (5 bases). This CDR3 has 15 residues. Trimming left V 3 bases short and J 5 bases short, with 15 bases between. CDR1 SGHTA and CDR2 FQGTGA come from the germline V gene. CDR3 DNA sequence: TGTGCCAGCAGCTTTGCGGGTCGGACGCTAGATACGCAGTATTTT. Its protein product is CASSFAGRTLDTQYF.

This clonotype was seen repeatedly, ten times or more. The J gene is TRBJ2-3, the V gene TRBV6-9; TRBD1 matches at 7 bases. CDR1 is MNHGY and CDR2 is SVAAGI in the germline V gene. The V gene end was trimmed by 3 bases and the J gene end by 3 bases; junction bases not matched to a gene: 6. This CDR3 has 15 amino acids. The CDR3 reads CASSYSDRATDTQYF. The DNA for the CDR3 is TGTGCCAGCAGTTACTCAGACAGGGCGACAGATACGCAGTATTTT.

This clonotype has only one observation. The DNA for the CDR3 is TGTGCCAGCAGTATACAGCGTAACACCGGGGAGCTGTTTTTT. Encoded protein: CASSIQRNTGELFF. The chain links TRBV6-1 to TRBJ2-2; D is unresolved. This CDR3 is built from 14 residues. Germline values: CDR1 MNHNS, CDR2 SASEGT. V lost 5 bases, J lost 2 bases, and 9 bases lay in between.

This clonotype has at least ten counts. The CDR3 reads CASTRAALAGLNTGELFF. CDR3 bases: TGTGCCAGCACCCGAGCAGCACTAGCGGGACTGAACACCGGGGAGCTGTTTTTT. The rearrangement links TRBV28 to TRBJ2-2, with 10 bases that match TRBD2. Per germline, CDR1 MDHEN and CDR2 SYDVKM. The V and J ends lost 7 bases and 1 base, in that order; junction bases with no gene match: 12. This CDR3 has 18 amino acids.

This clonotype was recorded a few times. This sequence joins TRBV6-2 or TRBV6-3 and TRBJ2-2; tentative D call: TRBD1 (6 bases). Germline V CDR1 and CDR2: MNHEY, SVGEGT. The CDR3 is 12 amino acids. Trimming removed 7 bases from V and 14 bases from J, with 17 bases in between. CDR3 DNA: TGTGCCAGCACCGGGGACACCGCGGAACTGTTTTTT. This sequence encodes CASTGDTAELFF.

This clonotype appeared many times. V usage is TRBV19 and J usage is TRBJ1-1; no definite D call. The CDR3 runs 13 residues. Germline loops: CDR1 LNHDA, CDR2 SQIVND (reference sequence). V lost 7 bases to trimming and J lost 5 bases, with 14 bases between them. Here the CDR3 reads CASTAPVSTEAFF. The CDR3 DNA reads as TGTGCCAGTACGGCCCCTGTTAGTACTGAAGCTTTCTTT.

The table lists this clonotype with many counts. The chain links TRBV3-1 to TRBJ2-5; unclear D gene. Trimming removed 2 bases from V and 5 bases from J, with 9 bases in between. The CDR3 spans 13 residues. The germline V gene encodes CDR1 LGHDT and CDR2 YNNKEL (reference sequence). In DNA, the CDR3 is TGTGCCAGCAGCCAACGGGCCCGCGAGACCCAGTACTTC. This gives the protein CASSQRARETQYF.

This clonotype appeared many times. V is TRBV6-1 and J is TRBJ2-3, with no clear D. The CDR3 extends over 14 amino acids. Looked up from germline, CDR1 is MNHNS and CDR2 is SASEGT. Trimming stripped 6 bases from V and 2 bases from J, with 12 bases between. CDR3 DNA: TGTGCCAGCAGATTGCAGAGTTTCACAGATACGCAGTATTTT. Encoded protein: CASRLQSFTDTQYF.

A remark on this clonotype: Germline and junction disagree at one end, which may indicate a read error. The chain has TRBV6-2 or TRBV6-3 and TRBJ1-6; tentative D call: TRBD1 (6 bases). There are 13 residues in the CDR3. Germline CDR1 and CDR2: MNHEY and SVGEGT. Here the CDR3 DNA reads TGTGCCAGCAGGATAAAGGGACATTCACACCTCCACTTT. This sequence encodes CASRIKGHSHLHF.

The rearrangement links TRBV19 to TRBJ1-2; no definite D call. In germline, CDR1 is LNHDA, CDR2 SQIVND (reference sequence). The CDR3 extends over 13 amino acids. Between the trimmed V and J ends, which lost 5 bases and 8 bases, there was a span of 15 bases. CDR3 protein: CASSFAAVVGYTF. The CDR3 bases are TGTGCCAGTAGTTTCGCGGCAGTAGTGGGCTACACCTTC.

This clonotype occurred many times. Given a much more abundant clone one base away, this may be a read error. The chain couples TRBV5-1 to TRBJ2-1, with D possibly matching TRBD1 (8 bases). Germline CDR1 and CDR2: SGHRS and YFSETQ. The CDR3 sequence is 14 residues long. CDR3 nucleotide sequence: TGCGCCAACAGCGGGACAGGAGGTAGTGTTGAGCAGTTCTTC. Translated, it gives CANSGTGGSVEQFF.

The V and J genes are TRBV28 and TRBJ2-2; D is uncertain. CDR1 and CDR2 (germline): MDHEN, SYDVKM. Trimming cost V 4 bases and J 3 bases, with 15 bases left between them. The CDR3 has 16 amino acids. CDR3 sequence: CASSSLTPSYTGELFF. As DNA, the CDR3 is TGTGCCAGCAGTTCCTTGACGCCGTCCTACACCGGGGAGCTGTTTTTT.

CDR3 residues: CARRSSGLTDTQYF. The CDR3 DNA reads TGTGCCAGAAGATCCTCGGGACTCACAGATACGCAGTATTTT. The gene calls are TRBV6-2 or TRBV6-3 and TRBJ2-3; weak D call: TRBD2 (6 bases). The CDR3 length is 14 residues. Deletions cut 9 bases from V and 2 bases from J, with 15 bases between. The germline gives CDR1 MNHEY, CDR2 SVGEGT.

To note about this clonotype: One end of the junction varies from germline; a read error may be responsible. The gene calls are TRBV6-9 and TRBJ1-6; 7 nucleotides line up with TRBD1. The CDR3 is made up of 16 amino acids. The germline gives CDR1 MNHGY, CDR2 SVAAGI. The CDR3 nucleotides read TGTGCAAGCAGTTATCCTCCGGGGGACAGCAATTCACCCCTCCACTTT. Translation: CASSYPPGDSNSPLHF.

As to this clonotype: A read error may account for a junction end that differs from germline. The chain carries TRBV7-2 and TRBJ1-5, with D uncertain. Germline-derived CDR1 and CDR2 are SGHTA and FQGNSA. The CDR3 extends over 13 amino acids. The CDR3 is CASSLVGEQPHHF. CDR3 DNA: TGTGCCAGCAGCCTAGTTGGGGAGCAGCCCCATCATTTT.

This clonotype appeared many times. The chain has TRBV27 and TRBJ1-1; perhaps TRBD1 as D (6 bases). The V end was cut by 6 bases, the J end by 5 bases, with 22 bases between. CDR3 size: 16 residues. Germline CDR1 reads MNHEY; CDR2 reads SMNVEV (reference sequence). CDR3 protein: CASSPFPPRGGTEAFF. The CDR3, as DNA: TGTGCCAGCAGCCCATTCCCACCCAGGGGAGGAACTGAAGCTTTCTTT.

This clonotype was counted ten times or more. V usage is TRBV7-3 and J usage is TRBJ2-1; D call uncertain. Trimming cost V 3 bases and J 6 bases, with 6 bases left between them. Germline V lookup: CDR1 SGHTA, CDR2 FQGTGA. The CDR3 is 12 residues long. This chain's CDR3 is CASSFRPNEQFF. As DNA, the CDR3 is TGTGCCAGCAGCTTCCGACCCAATGAGCAGTTCTTC.

There are many counts of this clonotype. This rearrangement joins TRBV11-2 to TRBJ2-2, with 7 bases lining up with TRBD2. With V trimmed by 3 bases and J by 5 bases, 9 bases remained unmatched. CDR1 is SGHAT and CDR2 is FQNNGV in the germline V gene. CDR3 length: 16 amino acids. The CDR3 protein is CASSFSTWGGTGELFF. CDR3 coding DNA: TGTGCCAGCAGCTTCAGTACCTGGGGAGGGACCGGGGAGCTGTTTTTT.

On this clonotype: Possible read error: a much larger clone is one base away. The gene calls are TRBV2 and TRBJ1-1, with D possibly matching TRBD1 (5 bases). The CDR3 is 11 residues long. The ends were cut back, 7 bases at V and 12 bases at J, with 15 bases in the middle. Germline values: CDR1 SNHLY, CDR2 FYNNEI. CDR3 region: CASMSEGAPFF. The CDR3 nucleotides read TGTGCCAGCATGTCGGAAGGGGCGCCTTTCTTT.

The chain couples TRBV27 to TRBJ2-1; 7 bases are a match to TRBD1. Per germline, CDR1 MNHEY and CDR2 SMNVEV (reference sequence). The trim removed 5 bases at V and 10 bases at J, leaving 5 bases unmatched. CDR3 length equals 12 residues. This chain's CDR3 is CASSRGTEEQFF. The CDR3 region has the DNA TGTGCCAGCAGTCGAGGGACAGAAGAGCAGTTCTTC.

Concerning this clonotype itself: At one end, the junction sequence differs from germline, possibly due to a read error. The genes are TRBV19 and TRBJ2-6; possibly TRBD2 for D (6 bases). There are 16 residues in the CDR3. CDR1 and CDR2 (germline): LNHDA, SQIVND (reference sequence). The CDR3 here is CASKHPKGTGAKVLTF. CDR3 coding DNA: TGTGCCAGTAAACACCCAAAGGGGACTGGGGCCAAAGTCCTGACTTTC.

The genes are TRBV11-3 and TRBJ2-2; 9 bases map to TRBD2. The CDR3 sequence is 15 residues long. CDR1 and CDR2 (germline): SGHNT, YENEEA. V lost 5 bases to trimming and J lost 6 bases; unmatched junction nucleotides: 7. CDR3 protein: CASSPLRGGAGELFF. As DNA, the CDR3 is TGTGCCAGCAGCCCCTTGCGGGGGGGGGCCGGGGAGCTGTTTTTT.

This chain links TRBV20-1 with TRBJ1-1, with TRBD1 as a possible D gene (6 bases). The V and J ends lost 2 bases and 4 bases respectively, with 11 bases between them. Germline values: CDR1 DFQATT, CDR2 SNEGSKA (reference sequence). The CDR3 runs 13 residues. The CDR3 nucleotides are TGCAGTGCTAGATGGCAAGGGGGCACTGAAGCTTTCTTT. Translated: CSARWQGGTEAFF.